This T cell receptor beta chain was recovered during a study of vaccination effects on CD4 cells after COVID-19. Assay: immunoSEQ multiplex PCR; the TCRdb copy retains only in-frame clones and omits some. The sample comprises 70,000 to 75,000 clones, about 65% of which are singletons, and approximately 4% rests with the top ten. The V gene's germline CDR1 is LGHNT and CDR2 FRNRAP. J was trimmed by 0 bases and V by 0 bases; bases with no gene match: 12. The CDR3 sequence is 21 residues long. About this clone: Its target is unknown.

In the ViraFEST assay, antigen-specific CD4+ clonotypes were identified by expansion after peptide-pool stimulation. CD4+ T cells were isolated after roughly nine days of culture. Having tested negative for nucleocapsid antibodies, the vaccine recipients showed no prior SARS-CoV-2 infection. This specimen consisted of CD4+ T cells from PBMCs cultured with HCoV-OC43 spike peptides, obtained before COVID-19 vaccination. Indicated subset: HCoV-OC43 spike overlapping peptide pool stimulation. The chain employs TRBV12-5 and TRBJ1-6, with TRBD1 identical over 9 bases. The TCR originated in a human donor who received a COVID-19 vaccine. CDR3: CASGLVLRDRVTSSYNSPLHF. The CDR3, as DNA: TGTGCTAGTGGTTTGGTACTCCGGGACAGGGTTACGAGCTCCTATAATTCACCCCTCCACTTT.